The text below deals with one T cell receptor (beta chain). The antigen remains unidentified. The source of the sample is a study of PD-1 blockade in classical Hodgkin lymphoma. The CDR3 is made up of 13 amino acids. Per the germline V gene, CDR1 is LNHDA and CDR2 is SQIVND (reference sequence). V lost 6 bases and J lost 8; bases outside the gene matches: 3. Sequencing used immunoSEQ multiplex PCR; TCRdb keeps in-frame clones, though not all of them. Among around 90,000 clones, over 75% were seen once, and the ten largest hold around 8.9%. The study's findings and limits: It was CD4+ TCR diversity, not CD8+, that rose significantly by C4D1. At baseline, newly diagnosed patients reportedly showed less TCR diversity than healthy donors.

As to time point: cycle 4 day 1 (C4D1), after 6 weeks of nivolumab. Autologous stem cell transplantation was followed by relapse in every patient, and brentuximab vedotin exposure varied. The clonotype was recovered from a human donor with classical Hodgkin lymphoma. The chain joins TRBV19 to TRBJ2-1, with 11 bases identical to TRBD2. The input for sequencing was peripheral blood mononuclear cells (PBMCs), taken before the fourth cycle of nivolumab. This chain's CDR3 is CASRTSGVHEQFF. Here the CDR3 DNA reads TGTGCCAGTAGGACTAGCGGGGTGCATGAGCAGTTCTTC.